The rows below give T cell receptor beta chains drawn from one sample of a study of long-term antiretroviral therapy in people with HIV. The assay was immunoSEQ multiplex PCR, and TCRdb's table has in-frame clones only and misses some. Among 25,000 to 30,000 clones listed, approximately 83% were seen once. Material: unsorted PBMCs, obtained about 2.7 years after starting antiretroviral therapy. Every receptor here comes from a man between 25 and 39 years old with HIV. CDR3s include the opening cysteine and the closing phenylalanine or tryptophan. Size tells how often a clone was seen (once, few, many) or the class of an expanded clone, and some rows leave it out.

>TRBV2|TRBJ1-2|-
CASCPGQANYGYTF
>TRBV14|TRBJ2-2|-
CASSPGLAGGPSNTGELFF
>TRBV5-5|TRBJ2-4|-
CASSLGGAAKNIQYF
>TRBV5-1|TRBJ2-5|-
CASSLMGGETQYF
>TRBV28|TRBJ1-1|-
CASRTGGDTEAFF
>TRBV18|TRBJ1-1|-
CASSPEATTEAFF
>TRBV9|TRBJ2-1|-
CASSVVSGSYNEQFF
>TRBV4-3|TRBJ1-5|-
CASSQGLSGNQPQHF
>TRBV28|TRBJ1-5|-
CASSTRGRNQPQHF
>TRBV6-1|TRBJ1-3|-
CASSARAGNTIYF
>TRBV4-3|TRBJ1-1|-
CASSQDRLVLNSEAFF
>TRBV30|TRBJ2-3|-
CAWSKQGGFTDTQYF
>TRBV2|TRBJ1-4|once
CASSGGGHPREKLFF
>TRBV7-8|TRBJ1-4|few
CASSFRLDDEKLFF
>TRBV19|TRBJ1-5|-
CASSMDRLSGNQPQHF
>TRBV28|TRBJ1-5|-
CASSLSVHIADQPQHF
>TRBV7-2|TRBJ1-2|-
CASTPQLGFGYTF
>TRBV30|TRBJ2-7|-
CAWSSGTGSYEQYF
>TRBV14|TRBJ2-7|-
CASSQEGFGSSYEQYF
>TRBV19|TRBJ1-6|few
CASSTRDRGNSPLHF
>TRBV5-6|TRBJ2-7|few
CASAQWGLAGAYEQYF
>TRBV5-1|TRBJ2-3|-
CASSKITSGFSLDTQYF
>TRBV7-9|TRBJ1-5|-
CASSLEPGDQPQHF